This T cell receptor beta chain is from a study of blood T cell repertoires in COVID-19. Turning to the study itself: The analysed material was cDNA or gDNA that came from T cells, B-cell-depleted T cells, or PBMCs.

The data were produced by immunoSEQ multiplex PCR, yet TCRdb's version contains in-frame clones alone and is incomplete. The data hold 300,000 to 400,000 clones, with roughly nine tenths observed a single time. V lost 3 bases and J lost 1; bases outside the gene matches: 8. The CDR3 totals 16 residues. CDR1 SGHRS and CDR2 YFSETQ come from the germline V gene. The age range of participants was about 18 to 89 years, with residence in roughly 25 US areas. Participant-given clinical history determined each cohort assignment. This TCR derives from a young man who had recovered from COVID-19. The specimen was PBMCs or T cells enriched from blood (not recorded which). The chain links TRBV5-1 to TRBJ2-7; 9 nucleotides agree with TRBD1. The CDR3 bases are TGCGCCAGCAGCTCGCCCCCCGGGACAGGGTCCTACGAGCAGTACTTC. Protein sequence: CASSSPPGTGSYEQYF.